The 3 T cell receptor beta chains below all came from one sample that was sequenced in a study of radiotherapy plus CTLA-4 blockade in lung cancer. Clones were read by immunoSEQ multiplex PCR, and TCRdb kept only the in-frame ones, dropping some. The table shows 60,000 to 85,000 clones, with around 87% occurring only once. Sample: peripheral blood, taken from a patient treated with radiotherapy plus ipilimumab. The receptors stem from a human donor with non-small cell lung cancer who had stable disease on radiotherapy plus ipilimumab.

The chain carries TRBV30 and TRBJ1-5; D is perhaps TRBD1 (6 bases). The CDR3 runs to 16 residues. Germline assignment: CDR1 GTSNPN and CDR2 SVGIG (reference sequence). V was shortened by 0 bases and J by 3 bases, with 15 bases between the two germline ends. In DNA, the CDR3 is TGTGCCTGGAGTGTAGGGGGGAATTGGTTCAATCAGCCCCAGCATTTT. It translates to CAWSVGGNWFNQPQHF.

V gene TRBV2 combines with J gene TRBJ2-5; 11 nucleotides match TRBD1. CDR3 length: 16 amino acids. With V trimmed by 3 bases and J by 4 bases, 7 bases remained unmatched. Germline V lookup: CDR1 SNHLY, CDR2 FYNNEI. The CDR3 sequence is CASSDPWTGGGETQYF. The CDR3 DNA reads TGTGCCAGCAGTGATCCGTGGACAGGGGGCGGAGAGACCCAGTACTTC.

This CDR3 reads CASSDLGELFF. The CDR3 DNA reads as TGCGCCAGCAGCGATCTCGGGGAGCTGTTTTTT. The chain carries TRBV5-1 and TRBJ2-2, with no clear D. Trimming removed 4 bases from V and 7 bases from J, with 5 bases in between. Germline CDR1 reads SGHRS; CDR2 reads YFSETQ. The CDR3 runs to 11 residues.